Below are 7 T cell receptor beta chains sequenced from a single sample in a study of cytomegalovirus exposure and HLA in healthy donors. Libraries were prepared by immunoSEQ multiplex PCR; TCRdb keeps only in-frame clonotypes and omits some of them. The table has around 140,000 clones, 87% seen once. The source material was PBMCs. These receptors were taken from a man aged 18 to 30 in good health and CMV-seropositive.

The CDR3 region is CASSLAASGGYNEQFF. DNA for the CDR3: TGTGCCAGCAGCTTAGCGGCTAGCGGGGGTTACAATGAGCAGTTCTTC. The chain employs TRBV7-2 and TRBJ2-1; 10 bases line up with TRBD2. CDR1 SGHTA and CDR2 FQGNSA come from the germline V gene. CDR3 length: 16 amino acids. V was clipped by 0 bases and J by 4 bases; unmatched bases: 3.

The chain uses TRBV2 and TRBJ1-6; 7 positions agree with TRBD1. V was clipped by 6 bases and J by 6 bases; unmatched bases: 8. The CDR3 runs 15 residues. Germline V gene lookup returns CDR1 SNHLY and CDR2 FYNNEI. The CDR3, as DNA: TGTGCCAGCAGCGCAGGGGGAGCCCTTAATTCACCCCTCCACTTT. It specifies CASSAGGALNSPLHF.

CDR3 nucleotides: TGTGCCATCAGTGAGTCTCCGGGACAGGGTGATTCACCCCTCCACTTT. Protein sequence: CAISESPGQGDSPLHF. The J gene is TRBJ1-6, the V gene TRBV10-3, with 9 bases aligning to TRBD1. The germline V gene encodes CDR1 ENHRY and CDR2 SYGVKD. CDR3 length: 16 amino acids. The trim removed 0 bases at V and 8 bases at J, leaving 5 bases unmatched.

This clone has a handful of counts. The gene calls are TRBV10-2 and TRBJ1-1, with 9 nucleotides matching TRBD1. The germline gives CDR1 WSHSY, CDR2 SAAADI. This CDR3 is 17 amino acids long. J lost 2 bases, V lost 3 bases, and 10 bases had no gene match. The CDR3 sequence: CASSDTGGARGNTEAFF. The CDR3 coding sequence is TGCGCCAGCAGTGATACAGGGGGCGCGAGAGGAAACACTGAAGCTTTCTTT.

J is TRBJ2-7 and V is TRBV2; 10 bases line up with TRBD1. With V trimmed by 7 bases and J by 2 bases, 5 bases remained unmatched. The germline V gene encodes CDR1 SNHLY and CDR2 FYNNEI. The CDR3 runs 14 residues. CDR3 coding DNA: TGTGCCAGCAACCGGGACAGGGGACCCTACGAGCAGTACTTC. Translating gives CASNRDRGPYEQYF.

The chain joins TRBV6-5 to TRBJ1-1; maybe TRBD1 (6 bases). Germline V gene lookup returns CDR1 MNHEY and CDR2 SVGAGI. Trimming stripped 8 bases from V and 0 bases from J, with 10 bases between. The CDR3 has 13 amino acids. The CDR3: CASADRLNTEAFF. Here the CDR3 DNA reads TGTGCCAGCGCCGACAGGTTGAACACTGAAGCTTTCTTT.

The V and J genes are TRBV5-1 and TRBJ2-5; D may be TRBD1 (6 bases). This CDR3 comprises 15 residues. V lost 3 bases and J lost 5, with 17 bases in between. Germline CDR1 SGHRS, CDR2 YFSETQ. This CDR3 reads CASSSGQSFEETQYF. DNA of the CDR3: TGCGCCAGCAGCTCCGGACAGTCTTTCGAGGAGACCCAGTACTTC.